These 10 T cell receptor beta chains originate from one sample sequenced in a study of long-term antiretroviral therapy in people with HIV. Investigators performed immunoSEQ version v3.0 at survey level. Clones were sequenced by immunoSEQ multiplex PCR, and TCRdb holds only the in-frame ones, with some missing. The sample comprises roughly 19,000 clones, 80% to 85% of which are singletons, and approximately 9.3% rests with the top ten. Here the sequenced sample was unsorted PBMCs, taken 1.2 years after starting antiretroviral therapy. The source of these receptors is a woman aged 40-49 years with HIV.

A single count supports this clone. The chain employs TRBV6-1 and TRBJ2-3; TRBD1 might be the D (7 bases). Deletions cut 6 bases from V and 1 base from J, with 8 bases between. This CDR3 is 13 amino acids long. Germline values: CDR1 MNHNS, CDR2 SASEGT. This chain's CDR3 is CASSRGGTDTQYF. The CDR3 DNA sequence: TGTGCCAGCAGCAGGGGGGGCACAGATACGCAGTATTTT.

The rearrangement uses TRBV19 and TRBJ1-3, with 7 bases fitting TRBD1. This CDR3 spans 15 amino acids. With 7 bases clipped from V and 1 base from J, the junction kept 7 bases outside the gene matches. The germline gives CDR1 LNHDA, CDR2 SQIVND (reference sequence). As DNA, the CDR3 is TGTGCCAGTACCATTATACAGGGGTCTGGAAACACCATATATTTT. This translates into CASTIIQGSGNTIYF. Filled out from reference TRBV19 and TRBJ1-3, the complete variable domain reads DGGITQSPKYLFRKEGQNVTLSCEQNLNHDAMYWYRQDPGQGLRLIYYSQIVNDFQKGDIAEGYSVSREKKESFPLTVTSAQKNPTAFYLCASTIIQGSGNTIYFGEGSWLTVV.

CDR3 DNA: TGCAGCGTTGTCGGGACAGAACTCTACGAGCAGTACTTC. Its translation is CSVVGTELYEQYF. This rearrangement joins TRBV29-1 to TRBJ2-7, with 7 bases identical to TRBD1. Germline V gene lookup returns CDR1 SQVTM and CDR2 ANQGSEA. The CDR3 consists of 13 residues. V lost 4 bases to trimming and J lost 3 bases; unmatched junction nucleotides: 6.

This clone was counted between two and nine times. The CDR3 here is CASSTGSYITGELFF. CDR3 nucleotides: TGTGCCAGTAGTACCGGGTCTTATATCACCGGGGAGCTGTTTTTT. J is TRBJ2-2 and V is TRBV19; D gene uncertain. The CDR3 sequence is 15 residues long. Between the trimmed V and J ends, which lost 4 bases and 4 bases, there was a span of 13 bases. The germline gives CDR1 LNHDA, CDR2 SQIVND (reference sequence).

The chain joins TRBV5-1 to TRBJ1-4; TRBD1 matches at 10 bases. The V segment lost 2 bases and the J segment 5 bases; nucleotides outside the gene matches: 6. The CDR3 has 16 residues. Germline V gene lookup returns CDR1 SGHRS and CDR2 YFSETQ. CDR3 amino acids: CASSFEPGQGNEKLFF. The CDR3 DNA is TGCGCCAGCAGCTTCGAACCGGGACAGGGGAATGAAAAACTGTTTTTT.

This chain connects TRBV12-5 to TRBJ2-1; possible D gene TRBD2, 6 bases. The CDR3 is made up of 18 amino acids. CDR1 and CDR2 (germline): LGHNT, FRNRAP. V was trimmed by 7 bases and J by 9 bases, leaving 31 bases between them. The CDR3 DNA sequence: TGTGCTAGTGCCTTCGAGAGGAGTTCATCGGAGGGTTTGGCTGAGCAGTTCTTC. It specifies CASAFERSSSEGLAEQFF.

This clone turned up a few times. V is TRBV7-9 and J is TRBJ2-7; 9 nucleotides line up with TRBD1. Germline trimming cut 5 bases from V and 9 bases from J; bases unmatched to any gene: 8. The CDR3 has 13 residues. Looked up from germline, CDR1 is SEHNR and CDR2 is FQNEAQ (reference sequence). CDR3 amino acids: CASSPGTGWVQYF. The CDR3 DNA is TGTGCCAGCAGCCCCGGGACAGGGTGGGTGCAGTACTTC.

The rearrangement links TRBV30 to TRBJ2-7; D perhaps matches TRBD2 (5 bases). The germline CDR1 and CDR2 sequences are GTSNPN and SVGIG (reference sequence). Trimming stripped 5 bases from V and 7 bases from J, with 15 bases between. The CDR3 covers 12 residues. The CDR3 protein is CAWDYLWGEQYF. CDR3 in DNA: TGTGCCTGGGACTACCTTTGGGGAGAGCAGTACTTC.

The chain combines TRBV7-3 with TRBJ2-1, with D possibly TRBD2 on 5 matching bases. Germline-derived CDR1 and CDR2 are SGHTA and FQGTGA. This CDR3 has 15 residues. Trimming stripped 0 bases from V and 0 bases from J, with 6 bases between. The DNA for the CDR3 is TGTGCCAGCAGCTTAACAGGGAGCTCCTACAATGAGCAGTTCTTC. Its translation is CASSLTGSSYNEQFF.

This chain uses TRBV19 with TRBJ1-1; 9 nucleotides agree with TRBD1. Germline V gene data show CDR1 as LNHDA and CDR2 as SQIVND (reference sequence). The CDR3 extends over 15 amino acids. The V and J ends lost 6 bases and 5 bases, in that order; junction bases with no gene match: 10. Here the CDR3 reads CASRRGDRGITEAFF. The DNA of the CDR3 is TGTGCCAGTAGGAGGGGAGACAGGGGGATAACTGAAGCTTTCTTT. The full variable domain, in which reference TRBV19 and TRBJ1-1 provide the parts outside the CDR3, is DGGITQSPKYLFRKEGQNVTLSCEQNLNHDAMYWYRQDPGQGLRLIYYSQIVNDFQKGDIAEGYSVSREKKESFPLTVTSAQKNPTAFYLCASRRGDRGITEAFFGQGTRLTVV.